Included here is one TCR beta chain sequence, with context. Its antigen is as yet unknown. The data belong to a study of T cells after yellow fever vaccination. The CDR3 consists of 12 residues. Germline V gene lookup returns CDR1 SGHRS and CDR2 YFSETQ. V dropped 2 bases and J dropped 7 bases, with 10 bases sitting between them. Findings of the study overall: Most clones from primary vaccination resurfaced after the booster (approximately 97% CD4, about 91% CD8). Abundant clonotypes from the bulk population could contaminate FACS-sorted repertoires.

In TCRdb, the 5' RACE reads were re-called with MiXCR into one record per CDR3 protein. In the table there are around 300,000 distinct CDR3 sequences, roughly 3.9% of which are singletons. This TCR came from a young man who received the YFV17D yellow fever vaccine. The specimen comprised PBMCs, sampled 5 days after the yellow fever booster vaccination. V is TRBV5-1 and J is TRBJ2-7, with a weak D call TRBD1 (5 bases). CDR3 loop: CASSFPPGEQYF. In nucleotides, the CDR3 is TGCGCCAGCAGCTTCCCCCCAGGGGAGCAGTACTTC.